The next 31 T cell receptor beta chains were all read from a single sample in a study of cytomegalovirus exposure and HLA in healthy donors. Researchers ran the PCR with 60 Vbeta and 13 Jbeta primers. Only in-frame clones appear in the TCRdb table, and some are missing; sequencing was by immunoSEQ multiplex PCR. The sample carries 120,000 to 150,000 clones, less than 85% recorded once. The sample consisted of PBMCs. These receptors all stem from a man aged 40-55 years in good health and CMV-seronegative.

The V gene is TRBV10-3, the J gene TRBJ1-6, with 12 bases matching TRBD1. CDR1 and CDR2 (germline): ENHRY, SYGVKD. V lost 3 bases to trimming and J lost 5 bases; unmatched junction nucleotides: 5. CDR3 size: 17 residues. The CDR3 reads CAISDPGQGADNSPLHF. The CDR3 nucleotides read TGTGCCATCAGTGATCCGGGACAGGGGGCGGATAATTCACCCCTCCACTTT.

The rearrangement links TRBV5-8 to TRBJ2-2; 9 nucleotides line up with TRBD2. The CDR3 runs 15 residues. From germline, CDR1 is SGHTS and CDR2 YDEGEE. The ends lost 7 bases at V and 1 base at J; junction bases unmatched: 5. The CDR3 region has the DNA TGTGCCAGCTTACTAGCGGGCCTGAACACCGGGGAGCTGTTTTTT. This gives the protein CASLLAGLNTGELFF.

The CDR3 DNA sequence: TGTGCCAGCTCACCACCCCAGGGGTTATCAGATACGCAGTATTTT. This codes for CASSPPQGLSDTQYF. The chain links TRBV18 to TRBJ2-3; D may be TRBD1 (6 bases). This CDR3 contains 15 residues. Trimming took 0 bases from V and 4 from J, leaving 11 bases between them. CDR1 and CDR2 from the germline V gene are KGHSH and LQKENI.

The chain carries TRBV5-1 and TRBJ1-5, with D perhaps TRBD1 (6 bases). CDR3 length: 15 amino acids. The germline V gene encodes CDR1 SGHRS and CDR2 YFSETQ. V was shortened by 0 bases and J by 3 bases, with 10 bases between the two germline ends. CDR3 bases: TGCGCCAGCAGCTTGGCCGGACAGTTCAATCAGCCCCAGCATTTT. Translated: CASSLAGQFNQPQHF.

The V call is TRBV19, the J call TRBJ1-2; D is perhaps TRBD1 (6 bases). The CDR3 is 15 amino acids. Trimming cost V 5 bases and J 6 bases, with 19 bases left between them. Germline CDR1 is LNHDA and CDR2 is SQIVND (reference sequence). CDR3 sequence (DNA): TGTGCCAGTAGTGCTTCCTCCGGGGGGCCTGATGGCTACACCTTC. This encodes CASSASSGGPDGYTF.

This clone was recorded only once. The CDR3 protein is CASSPTSSYGYTF. The CDR3 DNA reads as TGTGCCAGCAGCCCGACAAGTAGCTATGGCTACACCTTC. J is TRBJ1-2 and V is TRBV6-5; no reliable D call. Germline loops: CDR1 MNHEY, CDR2 SVGAGI. This CDR3 has 13 residues. Trimming stripped 6 bases from V and 4 bases from J, with 12 bases between.

The J gene is TRBJ2-7, the V gene TRBV5-4; 10 nucleotides align to TRBD1. V trimming: 3 bases; J trimming: 3 bases; junction bases outside the gene matches: 3. The CDR3 totals 14 residues. Germline CDR1 reads SGHNT; CDR2 reads YYREEE (reference sequence). CDR3 sequence (DNA): TGTGCCAGCAGCTCGACAGGGGGCTTCTACGAGCAGTACTTC. This translates into CASSSTGGFYEQYF.

The V call is TRBV27, the J call TRBJ1-5; no clear D. Trimming cost V 2 bases and J 1 base, with 9 bases left between them. CDR3 length: 15 amino acids. Germline V gene lookup returns CDR1 MNHEY and CDR2 SMNVEV (reference sequence). The CDR3 protein is CASSLEGSSNQPQHF. CDR3 DNA sequence: TGTGCCAGCAGTTTAGAGGGTTCGAGCAATCAGCCCCAGCATTTT.

The V and J genes are TRBV9 and TRBJ2-1; TRBD2 matches 9 bases. Germline V gene data show CDR1 as SGDLS and CDR2 as YYNGEE. The CDR3 length is 18 residues. After removal of 0 bases from V and 11 bases from J, the junction contained 18 bases not matched to a gene. CDR3 sequence: CASSVAPPGRGRASKQFF. The CDR3 DNA reads TGTGCCAGCAGCGTAGCCCCACCGGGGCGCGGGAGGGCCTCGAAGCAGTTCTTC.

This clone was counted between two and nine times. The J gene is TRBJ2-3, the V gene TRBV10-2, with TRBD2 identical over 14 bases. This CDR3 is 14 amino acids long. V was clipped by 6 bases and J by 6 bases; unmatched bases: 2. From germline, CDR1 is WSHSY and CDR2 SAAADI. CDR3 region: CASRTSGRVDTQYF. The CDR3 nucleotides read TGCGCCAGCAGGACTAGCGGGAGGGTGGATACGCAGTATTTT.

The rearrangement uses TRBV30 and TRBJ2-7; 7 nucleotides agree with TRBD1. V lost 4 bases and J lost 2; bases outside the gene matches: 5. Germline V gene sequence: CDR1 GTSNPN, CDR2 SVGIG (reference sequence). This CDR3 has 13 residues. This CDR3 reads CAWNRDRAYEQYF. CDR3 nucleotide sequence: TGTGCCTGGAACAGGGACAGAGCCTACGAGCAGTACTTC.

The chain uses TRBV18 and TRBJ2-3; TRBD2 matches at 7 bases. Germline V CDR1 and CDR2: KGHSH, LQKENI. The CDR3 loop spans 14 amino acids. V gave up 4 bases and J gave up 4 bases; unmatched junction bases: 5. The CDR3 loop is CASSRGGGADTQYF. As DNA, the CDR3 is TGTGCCAGCTCACGCGGGGGAGGCGCAGATACGCAGTATTTT.

The CDR3, as DNA: TGTGCCATCCCCCAACTAGCGGGGGGGCGGGGTGAGCAGTTCTTC. Its translation is CAIPQLAGGRGEQFF. V and J are TRBV10-3 and TRBJ2-1; 13 nucleotides match TRBD2. After removal of 8 bases from V and 9 bases from J, the junction contained 10 bases not matched to a gene. CDR3 size: 15 residues. The V gene's germline CDR1 is ENHRY and CDR2 SYGVKD.

The chain combines TRBV7-9 with TRBJ2-5, with TRBD2 matching 8 bases. Germline CDR1 is SEHNR and CDR2 is FQNEAQ (reference sequence). The length of the CDR3 is 15 residues. Trimming at V came to 8 bases and at J to 4 bases, leaving 12 bases not matched to a gene. Written as DNA, the CDR3 is TGTGCCAGCTCTACGACGGGGGGGGAATTAGAGACCCAGTACTTC. Its translation: CASSTTGGELETQYF.

The rearrangement uses TRBV5-1 and TRBJ2-2; 9 bases agree with TRBD2. Germline V gene data show CDR1 as SGHRS and CDR2 as YFSETQ. The CDR3 loop spans 16 amino acids. Trimming removed 2 bases from V and 2 bases from J; junction bases left unmatched: 4. The CDR3 DNA sequence: TGCGCCAGCAGCTTAGAGCGGGGGGCCAACACCGGGGAGCTGTTTTTT. This gives the protein CASSLERGANTGELFF.

This rearrangement joins TRBV9 to TRBJ2-1; the D gene is possibly TRBD2 (6 bases). In germline, CDR1 is SGDLS, CDR2 YYNGEE. There are 16 residues in the CDR3. V was pared by 0 bases and J by 4 bases, with 14 bases between. The CDR3 region has the DNA TGTGCCAGCAGCGTAGCTGGGGCGGGGCCTTACAATGAGCAGTTCTTC. Amino acid sequence: CASSVAGAGPYNEQFF.

CDR3: CASTGLDFANTGELFF. In DNA form, the CDR3 reads TGTGCCAGTACAGGACTAGATTTCGCGAACACCGGGGAGCTGTTTTTT. The chain recombines TRBV19 with TRBJ2-2; 7 bases are a match to TRBD2. The CDR3 is made up of 16 amino acids. Germline CDR1 is LNHDA and CDR2 is SQIVND (reference sequence). With 7 bases clipped from V and 0 bases from J, the junction kept 8 bases outside the gene matches.

The chain combines TRBV5-1 with TRBJ1-1; 7 bases are shared with TRBD1. J lost 6 bases, V lost 7 bases, and 9 bases had no gene match. Germline V gene lookup returns CDR1 SGHRS and CDR2 YFSETQ. The CDR3 covers 13 residues. The CDR3 protein is CASGDRVRSEAFF. CDR3 DNA: TGCGCCAGCGGAGACAGGGTTCGCTCTGAAGCTTTCTTT.

This clone appeared a few times. The rearrangement links TRBV6-4 to TRBJ2-1; TRBD2 is a possible D gene (5 bases). This CDR3 has 15 residues. Trimming removed 0 bases at V and 6 bases at J, with 12 bases between. The germline CDR1 and CDR2 sequences are MRHNA and SNTAGT. The CDR3 region has the DNA TGTGCCAGCAGTGACTCGGGTGAGGGCGGCAATGAGCAGTTCTTC. Translating gives CASSDSGEGGNEQFF.

Concerning this clone itself: Its ends do not fully match the called genes, so a read error is possible. The chain couples TRBV7-9 to TRBJ2-7; D ambiguous. Looked up from germline, CDR1 is SEHNR and CDR2 is FQNEAQ (reference sequence). The CDR3 is 12 residues long. Here the CDR3 reads CSSSLSNYEQYF. Written as DNA, the CDR3 is TGTTCCAGCAGCTTAAGCAACTACGAGCAGTACTTC.

The CDR3 DNA reads TGTGCCAGCTCACCAGGGACAGGGGGTGCATACGAGCAGTACTTC. This encodes CASSPGTGGAYEQYF. The chain couples TRBV18 to TRBJ2-7; 11 nucleotides line up with TRBD1. In germline, CDR1 is KGHSH, CDR2 LQKENI. The CDR3 contains 15 residues. Trimming cost V 2 bases and J 4 bases; bases outside gene matches: 4.

This chain uses TRBV5-4 with TRBJ2-1; 12 nucleotides agree with TRBD1. The ends lost 4 bases at V and 8 bases at J; junction bases unmatched: 7. The CDR3 extends over 15 amino acids. The germline V gene encodes CDR1 SGHNT and CDR2 YYREEE (reference sequence). In DNA form, the CDR3 reads TGTGCCAGCAGCGAGGGACAGGGGGCAACCTATGAGCAGTTCTTC. Translation: CASSEGQGATYEQFF.

The V and J genes are TRBV5-1 and TRBJ2-1, with D perhaps TRBD2 (6 bases). The CDR3 sequence is 13 residues long. Trimming pared 0 bases from V and 5 bases from J, leaving 6 bases between. Germline V gene data show CDR1 as SGHRS and CDR2 as YFSETQ. The CDR3 nucleotides read TGCGCCAGCAGCTTGGGGGGGGACAATGAGCAGTTCTTC. Encoded protein: CASSLGGDNEQFF.

The chain is built from TRBV28 and TRBJ1-6; D gene unclear. Trimming took 2 bases from V and 8 from J, leaving 13 bases between them. The CDR3 is made up of 15 amino acids. Germline V gives CDR1 MDHEN, CDR2 SYDVKM. The CDR3 spells CASSLNQRQDSPLHF. CDR3 DNA: TGTGCCAGCAGTTTAAATCAAAGGCAGGATTCACCCCTCCACTTT.

This chain uses TRBV6-4 with TRBJ2-5; 8 nucleotides agree with TRBD2. After removal of 7 bases from V and 0 bases from J, the junction contained 16 bases not matched to a gene. CDR1 and CDR2 from the germline V gene are MRHNA and SNTAGT. This CDR3 region has 18 residues. CDR3 coding DNA: TGTGCCAGCATCCGTACGACCGGTAGCGGGGTGTACCAAGAGACCCAGTACTTC. This translates into CASIRTTGSGVYQETQYF.

The chain is built from TRBV30 and TRBJ1-4, with TRBD1 as a possible D gene (5 bases). CDR1 is GTSNPN, CDR2 SVGIG, per germline (reference sequence). V was cut by 5 bases and J by 1 base, with 8 bases left in between. This CDR3 spans 13 amino acids. The CDR3 bases are TGTGCCTGGGGGAGGGGAACTAATGAAAAACTGTTTTTT. Its translation: CAWGRGTNEKLFF.

The chain combines TRBV19 with TRBJ1-2; 8 bases are a match to TRBD1. Trimming took 11 bases from V and 4 from J; bases not matched to a gene: 9. Looked up from germline, CDR1 is LNHDA and CDR2 is SQIVND (reference sequence). The CDR3 contains 13 residues. CDR3 protein: CAVLTGEGYGYTF. CDR3 in DNA: TGTGCCGTTTTGACAGGGGAAGGCTATGGCTACACCTTC.

The chain uses TRBV15 and TRBJ2-1; weak D call: TRBD2 (6 bases). The CDR3 extends over 13 amino acids. Germline V CDR1 and CDR2: LNHNV, YYDKDF (reference sequence). V was shortened by 11 bases and J by 0 bases, with 11 bases between the two germline ends. CDR3 sequence reads: CAASRGSYNEQFF. Here the CDR3 DNA reads TGTGCCGCCTCGCGGGGCTCCTACAATGAGCAGTTCTTC.

The V and J genes are TRBV5-8 and TRBJ2-7, with D tentatively TRBD2 (6 bases). The V end was cut by 2 bases, the J end by 1 base, with 13 bases between. Germline V CDR1 and CDR2: SGHTS, YDEGEE. The CDR3 length is 15 residues. CDR3 nucleotide sequence: TGTGCCAGCAGCTTAGGGCAGGGAGGTTCCTACGAGCAGTACTTC. It encodes CASSLGQGGSYEQYF.

The V call is TRBV14, the J call TRBJ2-3; D gene uncertain. The CDR3 contains 15 residues. V gave up 2 bases and J gave up 0 bases, with 9 bases separating them. Germline V gene data show CDR1 as SGHDN and CDR2 as FVKESK. The DNA for the CDR3 is TGTGCCAGCAGCCAAATTCAGGAAAGCACAGATACGCAGTATTTT. This codes for CASSQIQESTDTQYF.

The chain has TRBV16 and TRBJ2-1; the match to TRBD2 covers 14 bases. CDR1 and CDR2 (germline): KGHSY, FQNENV. This CDR3 contains 17 residues. The junction had 8 bases not matched to a gene; V was cut back by 4 bases and J by 6 bases. CDR3 region: CASSLPPGLAGGNEQFF. The CDR3, as DNA: TGTGCCAGCAGCCTCCCGCCAGGACTAGCGGGAGGCAATGAGCAGTTCTTC.